The 8 T cell receptor beta chains presented below share a single source sample, sequenced in a study of T cells in Graves' hyperthyroidism and ophthalmopathy (dated by TCRdb to 2018 to 2020). To prepare the library, multiplex PCR was applied. For sequencing, an Illumina HiSeq 2000 was employed. The TCR beta CDR3 regions were amplified from RNA transcripts. For the first round of RT-PCR on the TCR CDR3, the HTBI primer set was used together with the Qiagen OneStep RT-PCR kit. The public reads were quality trimmed at Q25 with fastp and then assembled into clones with MiXCR by TCRdb, keeping productive beta chains. A single entry per CDR3 protein holds the most common genes and DNA from its merged rows. The sample table shows about 840,000 distinct CDR3 sequences, and 38% are seen once. The ten largest account for 7% to 10% of the sample. The sequenced sample was blood. Receptor source: a man between 18 and 29 years old with Graves' hyperthyroidism.

The chain links TRBV7-2 to TRBJ2-5; the D gene is possibly TRBD1 (6 bases). Germline loops: CDR1 SGHTA, CDR2 FQGNSA. The germline V and J ends were trimmed by 6 bases and 0 bases, with 17 bases remaining between them. The CDR3 loop spans 16 amino acids. CDR3 in DNA: TGTGCCAGCAGGAGGACCCACCGGGACAACCAAGAGACCCAGTACTTC. This translates into CASRRTHRDNQETQYF.

This clonotype was counted many times. This chain links TRBV29-1 with TRBJ1-2; the D gene is possibly TRBD1 (5 bases). The CDR3 is 14 amino acids. Germline V lookup: CDR1 SQVTM, CDR2 ANQGSEA. With 3 bases removed from V and 0 bases from J, the gap between germline ends came to 11 bases. The CDR3 spells CSVEARQPNYGYTF. For the CDR3, the DNA is TGCAGCGTTGAGGCGCGACAGCCTAACTATGGCTACACCTTC.

This sequence joins TRBV6-1 and TRBJ2-5; a possible D gene is TRBD1 (5 bases). Trimming took 2 bases from V and 7 from J, leaving 11 bases between them. Germline V gene data show CDR1 as MNHNS and CDR2 as SASEGT. The CDR3 spans 13 residues. The DNA of the CDR3 is TGTGCCAGCAGTGAAATTAGGGGTGCGACCCAGTACTTC. Amino acid sequence: CASSEIRGATQYF.

This sequence joins TRBV7-2 and TRBJ1-5, with 9 positions matching TRBD1. Trimming took 7 bases from V and 5 from J; bases not matched to a gene: 12. The CDR3 runs to 16 residues. CDR1 SGHTA and CDR2 FQGNSA come from the germline V gene. CDR3 sequence (DNA): TGTGCCAGCATCCTCCTGACAGGGGGACAAGATCAGCCCCAGCATTTT. Amino acid sequence: CASILLTGGQDQPQHF. Full variable domain (outside the CDR3, taken from reference TRBV7-2 and TRBJ1-5): GAGVSQSPSNKVTEKGKDVELRCDPISGHTALYWYRQSLGQGLEFLIYFQGNSAPDKSGLPSDRFSAERTGGSVSTLTIQRTQQEDSAVYLCASILLTGGQDQPQHFGDGTRLSIL.

In its sample, this clonotype was seen a few times. The CDR3 spells CASSLGGSANYEQYF. The CDR3 DNA reads TGTGCCAGCAGCTTGGGGGGTAGCGCGAACTACGAGCAGTACTTC. This chain uses TRBV5-4 with TRBJ2-7; a possible D gene is TRBD2 (5 bases). The CDR3 contains 15 residues. Germline CDR1 is SGHNT and CDR2 is YYREEE (reference sequence). V was trimmed by 0 bases and J by 3 bases, leaving 13 bases between them. Filled out from reference TRBV5-4 and TRBJ2-7, the complete variable domain reads ETGVTQSPTHLIKTRGQQVTLRCSSQSGHNTVSWYQQALGQGPQFIFQYYREEENGRGNFPPRFSGLQFPNYSSELNVNALELDDSALYLCASSLGGSANYEQYFGPGTRLTVT.

The chain carries TRBV7-9 and TRBJ1-4; D is unresolved. This CDR3 region has 16 residues. Germline V gives CDR1 SEHNR, CDR2 FQNEAQ (reference sequence). CDR3 sequence reads: CVEVAGTDILNEKLFF. CDR3 DNA: TGTGTCGAGGTAGCAGGCACAGATATCCTTAATGAAAAACTGTTTTTT.

V is TRBV25-1 and J is TRBJ2-2; 8 nucleotides align to TRBD1. With 5 bases clipped from V and 3 bases from J, the junction kept 5 bases outside the gene matches. The CDR3 runs 15 residues. Germline-derived CDR1 and CDR2 are MGHDK and SYGVNS. The CDR3 spells CASSWTGWDTGELFF. The CDR3 DNA follows: TGTGCCAGCAGTTGGACAGGGTGGGACACCGGGGAGCTGTTTTTT. The variable domain in full, completed from reference TRBV25-1 and TRBJ2-2, reads EADIYQTPRYLVIGTGKKITLECSQTMGHDKMYWYQQDPGMELHLIHYSYGVNSTEKGDLSSESTVSRIRTEHFPLTLESARPSHTSQYLCASSWTGWDTGELFFGEGSRLTVL.

V is TRBV9 and J is TRBJ1-1, with 8 bases lining up with TRBD1. Germline loops: CDR1 SGDLS, CDR2 YYNGEE. The junction had 5 bases not matched to a gene; V was cut back by 4 bases and J by 3 bases. The CDR3 extends over 14 amino acids. The CDR3 DNA sequence: TGTGCCAGCAGCCGGGACAGGAGGGACACTGAAGCTTTCTTT. It specifies CASSRDRRDTEAFF. The entire variable domain, with the rest obtained from reference TRBV9 and TRBJ1-1, is as follows: DSGVTQTPKHLITATGQRVTLRCSPRSGDLSVYWYQQSLDQGLQFLIQYYNGEERAKGNILERFSAQQFPDLHSELNLSSLELGDSALYFCASSRDRRDTEAFFGQGTRLTVV.